One and the same sample provided the 21 T cell receptor beta chains below, sequenced in a study of PD-1 blockade in classical Hodgkin lymphoma. Only in-frame clones appear in the TCRdb table, and some are missing; sequencing was by immunoSEQ multiplex PCR. Of approximately 44,000 clones listed, approximately 64% were seen once; the top ten hold about 3%. Each of the patients experienced relapse following autologous stem cell transplantation, and their brentuximab vedotin exposure differed. The specimen was peripheral blood mononuclear cells (PBMCs), collected at baseline. The receptors here all came from a human donor with classical Hodgkin lymphoma.

This chain uses TRBV4-3 with TRBJ1-4, with D maybe TRBD1 (5 bases). The germline V gene has CDR1 LGHNA and CDR2 YSLEER. This CDR3 contains 16 residues. V dropped 3 bases and J dropped 5 bases, with 16 bases sitting between them. DNA of the CDR3: TGCGCCAGCAGCCAGGACGTCGGACAAGGAAATGAAAAACTGTTTTTT. Translating it yields CASSQDVGQGNEKLFF.

The chain links TRBV4-3 to TRBJ2-7, with D possibly being TRBD1 (6 bases). The V gene's germline CDR1 is LGHNA and CDR2 YSLEER. With 0 bases removed from V and 4 bases from J, the gap between germline ends came to 7 bases. The CDR3 is made up of 13 amino acids. This chain's CDR3 is CASSQDRGYEQYF. The CDR3, as DNA: TGCGCCAGCAGCCAAGACAGGGGATACGAGCAGTACTTC.

This chain connects TRBV6-5 to TRBJ2-1; D is uncertain. V shed 6 bases and J shed 10 bases, with 10 bases lying between them. Per the germline V gene, CDR1 is MNHEY and CDR2 is SVGAGI. The CDR3 is 11 amino acids. CDR3 nucleotide sequence: TGTGCCAGCAGACGTAGAGAGGAGCAGTTCTTC. It yields the protein CASRRREEQFF.

J is TRBJ2-7 and V is TRBV5-1, with D perhaps matching TRBD1 (7 bases). The CDR3 consists of 14 residues. Germline CDR1 reads SGHRS; CDR2 reads YFSETQ. V lost 0 bases and J lost 5, with 12 bases in between. CDR3 loop: CASSLVQGGNEQYF. The DNA for the CDR3 is TGCGCCAGCAGCTTGGTCCAGGGGGGCAACGAGCAGTACTTC.

The rearrangement links TRBV9 to TRBJ2-7, with D possibly being TRBD2 (5 bases). V was shortened by 0 bases and J by 1 base, with 8 bases between the two germline ends. This CDR3 region has 14 residues. Germline V lookup: CDR1 SGDLS, CDR2 YYNGEE. The CDR3 sequence: CASSVDSVSYEQYF. The DNA for the CDR3 is TGTGCCAGCAGCGTAGATAGCGTATCCTACGAGCAGTACTTC.

The V gene is TRBV30, the J gene TRBJ1-5; 7 bases align to TRBD1. V was clipped by 2 bases and J by 2 bases; unmatched bases: 3. Germline-derived CDR1 and CDR2 are GTSNPN and SVGIG (reference sequence). The CDR3 loop spans 14 amino acids. The CDR3 loop is CAWSLTGRNQPQHF. For the CDR3, the DNA is TGTGCCTGGAGTCTGACAGGGCGCAATCAGCCCCAGCATTTT.

This chain joins TRBV7-2 and TRBJ1-1; D remains ambiguous. The V and J ends lost 2 bases and 1 base respectively, with 11 bases between them. The germline V gene has CDR1 SGHTA and CDR2 FQGNSA. CDR3 length: 15 residues. CDR3 coding DNA: TGTGCCAGCAGCTTACTTCGGGCCCCGAACACTGAAGCTTTCTTT. Encoded protein: CASSLLRAPNTEAFF.

This CDR3 reads CASSTPRTSGGEDIQYF. DNA for the CDR3: TGTGCCAGCAGCACCCCCCGGACTAGCGGGGGCGAGGACATTCAGTACTTC. The gene calls are TRBV2 and TRBJ2-4; TRBD2 matches at 13 bases. This CDR3 region has 17 residues. The germline gives CDR1 SNHLY, CDR2 FYNNEI. The trim removed 6 bases at V and 8 bases at J, leaving 13 bases unmatched. Based on the CDR3 plus reference TRBV2 and TRBJ2-4, the full variable domain is EPEVTQTPSHQVTQMGQEVILRCVPISNHLYFYWYRQILGQKVEFLVSFYNNEISEKSEIFDDQFSVERPDGSNFTLKIRSTKLEDSAMYFCASSTPRTSGGEDIQYFGAGTRLSVL.

This clone was observed a single time. The V and J genes are TRBV4-1 and TRBJ2-7; D may be TRBD1 (6 bases). CDR3 size: 13 residues. V lost 4 bases and J lost 9, with 16 bases in between. Germline CDR1 and CDR2: MGHRA and YSYEKL. CDR3 bases: TGCGCCAGCAGCCTAACCTTACAGGGTGCGCAGTACTTC. Its translation: CASSLTLQGAQYF.

The V gene is TRBV7-8, the J gene TRBJ2-7; TRBD1 or TRBD2 may be the D gene (5 bases each). CDR1 is SGHVS and CDR2 is FQNEAQ in the germline V gene. The CDR3 totals 14 residues. V lost 5 bases to trimming and J lost 5 bases, with 16 bases between them. The CDR3 region is CASSLPGLGDEQYF. The CDR3 DNA follows: TGTGCCAGCAGCCTTCCAGGGTTGGGGGACGAGCAGTACTTC. The full variable domain, rest sourced from reference TRBV7-8 and TRBJ2-7, is GAGVSQSPRYKVAKRGQDVALRCDPISGHVSLFWYQQALGQGPEFLTYFQNEAQLDKSGLPSDRFFAERPEGSVSTLKIQRTQQEDSAVYLCASSLPGLGDEQYFGPGTRLTVT.

This chain uses TRBV25-1 with TRBJ1-3, with no clear D. In germline, CDR1 is MGHDK, CDR2 SYGVNS. V dropped 3 bases and J dropped 0 bases, with 12 bases sitting between them. The CDR3 contains 16 residues. DNA of the CDR3: TGTGCCAGCAGTGATCCCCGGACTTACTCTGGAAACACCATATATTTT. Translating gives CASSDPRTYSGNTIYF.

The sample holds one count of this clone. The V gene is TRBV27, the J gene TRBJ2-5, with a tentative D call TRBD2 (6 bases). CDR1 is MNHEY and CDR2 is SMNVEV in the germline V gene (reference sequence). There are 14 residues in the CDR3. V lost 1 base, J lost 2 bases, and 8 bases lay in between. This CDR3 reads CASSLWGRQETQYF. In DNA, the CDR3 is TGTGCCAGCAGTTTATGGGGGAGGCAAGAGACCCAGTACTTC.

This chain joins TRBV7-9 and TRBJ2-4, with D maybe TRBD2 (5 bases). Germline loops: CDR1 SEHNR, CDR2 FQNEAQ (reference sequence). Trimming left V 5 bases short and J 5 bases short, with 16 bases between. The CDR3 sequence is 15 residues long. The CDR3 DNA reads as TGTGCCAGCAGCCCCCCCGGAGGTGGTGAAAACATTCAGTACTTC. This translates into CASSPPGGGENIQYF.

J is TRBJ2-3 and V is TRBV4-1; 12 bases align to TRBD2. The CDR3 is made up of 18 amino acids. The ends lost 2 bases at V and 0 bases at J; junction bases unmatched: 6. Germline CDR1 and CDR2: MGHRA and YSYEKL. CDR3 loop: CASSQSLAGGPSTDTQYF. The CDR3 DNA follows: TGCGCCAGCAGCCAATCCCTAGCGGGAGGGCCAAGCACAGATACGCAGTATTTT.

The chain joins TRBV7-9 to TRBJ2-3; D is perhaps TRBD2 (6 bases). The ends were cut back, 4 bases at V and 0 bases at J, with 8 bases in the middle. The CDR3 runs to 14 residues. Germline CDR1 reads SEHNR; CDR2 reads FQNEAQ (reference sequence). The chain's CDR3 is CASSSGESTDTQYF. The CDR3 region has the DNA TGTGCCAGCAGCTCGGGGGAGAGCACAGATACGCAGTATTTT.

J is TRBJ1-1 and V is TRBV9, with D maybe TRBD1 (5 bases). Trimming took 2 bases from V and 4 from J, leaving 12 bases between them. This CDR3 is built from 14 residues. Germline CDR1 SGDLS, CDR2 YYNGEE. The CDR3 is CASSVPTGLTEAFF. The DNA for the CDR3 is TGTGCCAGCAGCGTTCCGACGGGACTCACTGAAGCTTTCTTT.

The chain joins TRBV9 to TRBJ2-7; 8 bases align to TRBD2. CDR3 length equals 14 residues. The germline V gene encodes CDR1 SGDLS and CDR2 YYNGEE. V was clipped by 0 bases and J by 4 bases; unmatched bases: 3. The CDR3 here is CASSVGGLGYEQYF. CDR3 coding DNA: TGTGCCAGCAGCGTAGGGGGACTAGGTTACGAGCAGTACTTC. Full variable domain (rest looked up from reference TRBV9 and TRBJ2-7): DSGVTQTPKHLITATGQRVTLRCSPRSGDLSVYWYQQSLDQGLQFLIQYYNGEERAKGNILERFSAQQFPDLHSELNLSSLELGDSALYFCASSVGGLGYEQYFGPGTRLTVT.

The V call is TRBV19, the J call TRBJ2-1; D tentatively fits TRBD1 or TRBD2 (5 bases each). The CDR3 has 15 residues. Trimming took off 6 bases at V and 0 bases at J, with 12 bases between the two ends. The germline gives CDR1 LNHDA, CDR2 SQIVND (reference sequence). CDR3 nucleotide sequence: TGTGCCAGTAGACCGGGACCCAGCTCCTACAATGAGCAGTTCTTC. It encodes CASRPGPSSYNEQFF.

The V gene is TRBV18, the J gene TRBJ2-1, with TRBD2 matching 10 bases. The CDR3 spans 15 residues. J gave up 5 bases and V 3 bases, and 4 bases lay outside the gene matches. Germline V gene lookup returns CDR1 KGHSH and CDR2 LQKENI. CDR3 residues: CASSPPGLADNEQFF. Here the CDR3 DNA reads TGTGCCAGCTCACCCCCAGGACTAGCGGACAATGAGCAGTTCTTC.

The chain links TRBV2 to TRBJ2-3; TRBD2 might be the D (6 bases). The CDR3 spans 14 residues. V lost 7 bases to trimming and J lost 6 bases, with 17 bases between them. Germline V gene lookup returns CDR1 SNHLY and CDR2 FYNNEI. The CDR3 sequence: CASMSGEGMDTQYF. Here the CDR3 DNA reads TGTGCCAGCATGTCGGGAGAAGGAATGGATACGCAGTATTTT.

The chain couples TRBV4-1 to TRBJ2-2; D is undetermined. Germline V gene data show CDR1 as MGHRA and CDR2 as YSYEKL. This CDR3 is built from 15 residues. V was trimmed by 2 bases and J by 2 bases, leaving 9 bases between them. The CDR3 coding sequence is TGCGCCAGCAGCCAAAGTACGGCCAACACCGGGGAGCTGTTTTTT. This encodes CASSQSTANTGELFF.